This T cell receptor beta chain was captured by sequencing in a study of blood T cell repertoires in COVID-19. Study details: The study drew acute and convalescent COVID-19 samples from the United States, Italy and Spain.

Per the authors' pipeline: Using reference gene primer amplification, nucleated cell counts were estimated. Profiled with immunoSEQ multiplex PCR; TCRdb holds only in-frame clones, not every one. From that table come the V and J calls and clone size; the DNA was used to work out D and trimming. The sample records hundreds of thousands of clones, roughly 89% being singletons. Participants were aged roughly 18 to 90 years, lived in 20 to 30 US areas, and enrolled virtually. Participants reported their clinical history, and cohort assignment relied on those reports. The CDR3 extends over 16 amino acids. Per germline, CDR1 SGHAT and CDR2 FQDESV (reference sequence). The V end was cut by 0 bases, the J end by 7 bases, with 16 bases between.

What was sequenced was PBMCs or T cells enriched from blood (not recorded which). This TCR was recovered from a woman between 18 and 30 years old who had recovered from COVID-19. The V and J genes are TRBV11-1 and TRBJ2-1, with D possibly matching TRBD2 (6 bases). In nucleotides, the CDR3 is TGTGCCAGCAGCTTAGCGCTGTGGGACTTCCTTAATGAGCAGTTCTTC. It is translated as CASSLALWDFLNEQFF.